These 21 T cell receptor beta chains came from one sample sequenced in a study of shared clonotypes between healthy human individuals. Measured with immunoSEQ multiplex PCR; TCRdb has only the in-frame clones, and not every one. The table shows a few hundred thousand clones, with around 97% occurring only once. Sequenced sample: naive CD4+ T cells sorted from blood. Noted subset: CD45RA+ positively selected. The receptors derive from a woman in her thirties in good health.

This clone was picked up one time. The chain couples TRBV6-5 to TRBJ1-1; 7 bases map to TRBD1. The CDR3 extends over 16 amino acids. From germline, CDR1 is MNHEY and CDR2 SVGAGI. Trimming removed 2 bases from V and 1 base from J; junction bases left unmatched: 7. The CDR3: CASSYRAGGTNTEAFF. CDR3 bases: TGTGCCAGCAGTTACCGCGCAGGGGGAACGAACACTGAAGCTTTCTTT.

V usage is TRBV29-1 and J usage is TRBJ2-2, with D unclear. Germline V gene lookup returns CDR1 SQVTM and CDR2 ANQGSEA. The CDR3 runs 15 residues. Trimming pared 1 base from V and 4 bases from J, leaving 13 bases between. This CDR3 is CSVEVNQDLTGELFF. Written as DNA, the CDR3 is TGCAGCGTTGAAGTTAACCAGGACCTCACCGGGGAGCTGTTTTTT.

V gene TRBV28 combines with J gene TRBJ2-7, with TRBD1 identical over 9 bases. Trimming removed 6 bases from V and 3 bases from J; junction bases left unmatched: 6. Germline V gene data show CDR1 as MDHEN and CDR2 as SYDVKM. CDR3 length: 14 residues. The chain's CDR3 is CASRPGTGIYEQYF. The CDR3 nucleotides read TGTGCCAGCAGACCCGGGACAGGGATCTACGAGCAGTACTTC.

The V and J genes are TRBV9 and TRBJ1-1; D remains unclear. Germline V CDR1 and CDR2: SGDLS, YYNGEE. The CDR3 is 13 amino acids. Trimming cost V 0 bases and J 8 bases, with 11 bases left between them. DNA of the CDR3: TGTGCCAGCAGCGTAGGGTCACAGTCCGAAGCTTTCTTT. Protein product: CASSVGSQSEAFF.

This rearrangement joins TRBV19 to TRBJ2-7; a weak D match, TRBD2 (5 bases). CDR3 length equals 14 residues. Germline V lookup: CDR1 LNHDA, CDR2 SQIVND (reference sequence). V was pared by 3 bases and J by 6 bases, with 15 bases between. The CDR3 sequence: CASSMRRGMGEQYF. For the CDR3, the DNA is TGTGCCAGTAGTATGCGCCGGGGTATGGGCGAGCAGTACTTC.

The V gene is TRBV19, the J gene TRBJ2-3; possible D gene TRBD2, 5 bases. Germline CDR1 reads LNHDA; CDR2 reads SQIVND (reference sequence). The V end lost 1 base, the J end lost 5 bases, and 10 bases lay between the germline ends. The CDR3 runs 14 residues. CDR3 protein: CASSIGRAGDTQYF. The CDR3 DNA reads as TGTGCCAGTAGTATAGGTAGGGCGGGAGATACGCAGTATTTT.

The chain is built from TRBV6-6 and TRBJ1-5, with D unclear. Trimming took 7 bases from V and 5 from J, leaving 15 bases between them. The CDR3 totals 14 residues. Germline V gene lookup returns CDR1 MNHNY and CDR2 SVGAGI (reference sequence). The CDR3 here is CASTRQEEYQPQHF. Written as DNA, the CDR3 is TGTGCCAGCACCCGCCAGGAAGAATATCAGCCCCAGCATTTT.

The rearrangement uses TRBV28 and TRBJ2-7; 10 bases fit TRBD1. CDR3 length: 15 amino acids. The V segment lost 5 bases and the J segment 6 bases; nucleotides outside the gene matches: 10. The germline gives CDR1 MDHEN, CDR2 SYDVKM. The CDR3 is CASSPSRQGAREQYF. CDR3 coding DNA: TGTGCCAGCAGTCCCTCCCGACAGGGGGCCCGCGAGCAGTACTTC.

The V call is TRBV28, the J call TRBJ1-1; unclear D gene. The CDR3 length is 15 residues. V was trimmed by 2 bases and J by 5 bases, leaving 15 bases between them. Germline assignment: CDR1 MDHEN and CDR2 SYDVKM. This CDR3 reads CASSLPTPSGTEAFF. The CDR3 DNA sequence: TGTGCCAGCAGTTTACCCACCCCGTCGGGAACTGAAGCTTTCTTT.

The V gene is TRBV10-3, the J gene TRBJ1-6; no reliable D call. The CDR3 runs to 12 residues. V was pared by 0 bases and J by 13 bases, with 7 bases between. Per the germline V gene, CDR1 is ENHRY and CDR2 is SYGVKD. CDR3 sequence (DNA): TGTGCCATCAGTGAGTCGTGGGCCCCCCTCCACTTT. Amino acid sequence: CAISESWAPLHF.

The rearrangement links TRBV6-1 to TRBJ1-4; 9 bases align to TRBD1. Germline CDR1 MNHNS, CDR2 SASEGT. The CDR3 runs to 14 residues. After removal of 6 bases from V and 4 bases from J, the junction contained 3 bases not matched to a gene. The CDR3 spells CASSKDRGNEKLFF. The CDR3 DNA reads TGTGCCAGCAGCAAGGACAGGGGTAATGAAAAACTGTTTTTT.

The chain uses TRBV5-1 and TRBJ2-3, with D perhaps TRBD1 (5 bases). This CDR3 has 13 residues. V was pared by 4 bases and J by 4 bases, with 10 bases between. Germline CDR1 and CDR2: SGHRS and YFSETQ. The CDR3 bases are TGCGCCAGCAGCAGCAGGGTCTCAGATACGCAGTATTTT. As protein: CASSSRVSDTQYF.

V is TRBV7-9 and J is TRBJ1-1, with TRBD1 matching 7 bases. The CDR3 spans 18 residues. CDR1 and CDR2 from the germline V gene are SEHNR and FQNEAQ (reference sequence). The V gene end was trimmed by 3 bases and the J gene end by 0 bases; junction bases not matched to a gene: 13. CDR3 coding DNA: TGTGCCAGCAGCTTGGGGGGGAAAAGGGGACAGTTGAACACTGAAGCTTTCTTT. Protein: CASSLGGKRGQLNTEAFF.

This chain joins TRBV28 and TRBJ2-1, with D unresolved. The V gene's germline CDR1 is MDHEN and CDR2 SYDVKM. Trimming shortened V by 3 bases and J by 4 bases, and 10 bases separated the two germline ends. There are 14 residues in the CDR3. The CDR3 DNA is TGTGCCAGCAGTTTTTTGGAGTATTACAATGAGCAGTTCTTC. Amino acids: CASSFLEYYNEQFF.

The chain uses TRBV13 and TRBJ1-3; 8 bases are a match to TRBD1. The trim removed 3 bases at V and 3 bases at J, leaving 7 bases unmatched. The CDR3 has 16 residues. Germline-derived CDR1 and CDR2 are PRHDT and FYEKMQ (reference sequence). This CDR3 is CASSFRGLTGGNTIYF. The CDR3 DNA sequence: TGTGCCAGCAGCTTCAGGGGGCTTACTGGTGGAAACACCATATATTTT.

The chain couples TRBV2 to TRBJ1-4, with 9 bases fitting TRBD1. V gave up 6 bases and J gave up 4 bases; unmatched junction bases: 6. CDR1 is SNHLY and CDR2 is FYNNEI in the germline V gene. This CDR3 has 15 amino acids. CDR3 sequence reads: CASSLQGADNEKLFF. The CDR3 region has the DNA TGTGCCAGCAGCCTACAGGGGGCGGATAATGAAAAACTGTTTTTT.

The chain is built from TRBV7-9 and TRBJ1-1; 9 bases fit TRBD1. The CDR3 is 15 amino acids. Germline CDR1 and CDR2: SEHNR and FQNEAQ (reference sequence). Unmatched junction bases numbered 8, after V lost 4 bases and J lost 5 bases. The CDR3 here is CASSSVGQGGTEAFF. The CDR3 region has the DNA TGTGCCAGCAGCTCCGTGGGACAGGGAGGTACTGAAGCTTTCTTT. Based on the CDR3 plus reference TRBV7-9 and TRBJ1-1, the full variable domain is DTGVSQNPRHKITKRGQNVTFRCDPISEHNRLYWYRQTLGQGPEFLTYFQNEAQLEKSRLLSDRFSAERPKGSFSTLEIQRTEQGDSAMYLCASSSVGQGGTEAFFGQGTRLTVV.

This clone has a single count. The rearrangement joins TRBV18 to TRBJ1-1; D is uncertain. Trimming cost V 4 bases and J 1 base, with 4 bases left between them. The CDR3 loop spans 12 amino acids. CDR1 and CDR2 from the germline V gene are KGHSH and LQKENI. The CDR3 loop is CASSQKNTEAFF. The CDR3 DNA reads TGTGCCAGCTCACAGAAGAACACTGAAGCTTTCTTT. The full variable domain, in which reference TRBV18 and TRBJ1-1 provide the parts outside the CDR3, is NAGVMQNPRHLVRRRGQEARLRCSPMKGHSHVYWYRQLPEEGLKFMVYLQKENIIDESGMPKERFSAEFPKEGPSILRIQQVVRGDSAAYFCASSQKNTEAFFGQGTRLTVV.

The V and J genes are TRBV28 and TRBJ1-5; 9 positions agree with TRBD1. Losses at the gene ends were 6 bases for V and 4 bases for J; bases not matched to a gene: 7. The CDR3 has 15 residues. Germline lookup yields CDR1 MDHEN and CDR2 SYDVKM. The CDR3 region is CASRRIGTGNQPQHF. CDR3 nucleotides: TGTGCCAGCAGGCGCATCGGGACAGGGAATCAGCCCCAGCATTTT.

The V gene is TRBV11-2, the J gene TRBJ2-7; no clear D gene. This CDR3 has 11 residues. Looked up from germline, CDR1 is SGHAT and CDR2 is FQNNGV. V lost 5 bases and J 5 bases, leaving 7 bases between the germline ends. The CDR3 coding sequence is TGTGCCAGCAGCCGGATTAACGAGCAGTACTTC. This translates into CASSRINEQYF.

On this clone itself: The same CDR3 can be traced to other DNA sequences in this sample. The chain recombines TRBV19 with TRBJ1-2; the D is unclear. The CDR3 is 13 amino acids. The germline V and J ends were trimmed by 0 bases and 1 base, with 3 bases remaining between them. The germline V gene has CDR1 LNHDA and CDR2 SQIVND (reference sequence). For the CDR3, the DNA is TGTGCCAGTAGTATAGATCGTAACTATGGCTACACCTTC. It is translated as CASSIDRNYGYTF.